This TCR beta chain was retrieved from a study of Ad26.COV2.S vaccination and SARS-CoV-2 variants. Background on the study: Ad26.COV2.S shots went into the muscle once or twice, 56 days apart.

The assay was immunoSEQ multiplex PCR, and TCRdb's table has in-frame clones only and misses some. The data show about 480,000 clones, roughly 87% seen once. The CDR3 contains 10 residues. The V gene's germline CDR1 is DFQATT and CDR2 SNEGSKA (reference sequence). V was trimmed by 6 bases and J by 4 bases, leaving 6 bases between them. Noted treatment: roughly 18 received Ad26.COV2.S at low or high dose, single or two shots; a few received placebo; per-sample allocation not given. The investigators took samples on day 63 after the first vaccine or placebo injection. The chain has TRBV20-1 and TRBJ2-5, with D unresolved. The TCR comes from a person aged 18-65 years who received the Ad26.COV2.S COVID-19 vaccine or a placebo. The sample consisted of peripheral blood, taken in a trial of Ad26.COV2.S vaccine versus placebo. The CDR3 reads CSANSETQYF. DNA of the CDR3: TGCAGTGCGAACTCAGAGACCCAGTACTTC.